The 29 T cell receptor beta chains in this list originate from one sample, sequenced in a study of T cell responses to AZD1222 COVID-19 vaccine. Assay: immunoSEQ multiplex PCR; the TCRdb copy retains only in-frame clones and omits some. The repertoire consists of 150,000 or so clones, with 80% to 90% occurring once and the leading ten covering around 4.9%. Sequencing used peripheral blood, obtained on day 0 of AZD1222 vaccination. These receptors were obtained from an adult in good health.

CDR3 in DNA: TGCGCCAGCAGCTTCGGGACAGGACTCATAAACTATGGCTACACCTTC. Translating gives CASSFGTGLINYGYTF. The chain couples TRBV5-1 to TRBJ1-2; 8 bases fit TRBD1. V shed 2 bases, J shed 2 bases, and the junction held 8 bases outside the gene matches. There are 16 residues in the CDR3. Germline V gene lookup returns CDR1 SGHRS and CDR2 YFSETQ.

The table lists this clone with a few counts. The chain's CDR3 is CASSLWTGSRREQYF. In DNA, the CDR3 is TGTGCCAGCAGTTTATGGACAGGGTCTAGGCGCGAGCAGTACTTC. The J gene is TRBJ2-7, the V gene TRBV27; TRBD1 aligns across 8 bases. The length of the CDR3 is 15 residues. J was trimmed by 6 bases and V by 1 base; bases with no gene match: 8. Germline assignment: CDR1 MNHEY and CDR2 SMNVEV (reference sequence).

This clone was seen only once. V is TRBV5-1 and J is TRBJ2-5, with 11 bases that match TRBD2. Germline CDR1 is SGHRS and CDR2 is YFSETQ. The length of the CDR3 is 14 residues. The V and J ends lost 4 bases and 3 bases, in that order; junction bases with no gene match: 2. DNA for the CDR3: TGCGCCAGCAGCCGGGGACTAGCGGAAGAGACCCAGTACTTC. It translates to CASSRGLAEETQYF.

The V gene is TRBV14, the J gene TRBJ1-6; D not certain. With 2 bases removed from V and 7 bases from J, the gap between germline ends came to 15 bases. Germline V gene lookup returns CDR1 SGHDN and CDR2 FVKESK. CDR3 size: 16 residues. CDR3 region: CASSQRWEGRNSPLHF. Written as DNA, the CDR3 is TGTGCCAGCAGCCAAAGATGGGAGGGTCGAAATTCACCCCTCCACTTT.

This clone was seen a single time. The rearrangement links TRBV7-2 to TRBJ2-2, with no clear D. The germline V gene encodes CDR1 SGHTA and CDR2 FQGNSA. The CDR3 totals 14 residues. The V gene lost 1 base and the J gene lost 5 bases, with 8 bases spanning the gap. CDR3 residues: CASSLVSATGELFF. For the CDR3, the DNA is TGTGCCAGCAGCTTAGTGTCTGCGACCGGGGAGCTGTTTTTT.

This sequence joins TRBV6-5 and TRBJ2-3; tentatively, D is TRBD1 (5 bases). Trimming removed 2 bases at V and 6 bases at J, with 12 bases between. The germline V gene encodes CDR1 MNHEY and CDR2 SVGAGI. The CDR3 covers 14 residues. The CDR3 here is CASSYGAPRDTQYF. In nucleotides, the CDR3 is TGTGCCAGCAGTTACGGGGCACCTCGGGATACGCAGTATTTT.

The rearrangement links TRBV29-1 to TRBJ1-1; tentative D call: TRBD1 (5 bases). The CDR3 has 12 amino acids. With 2 bases removed from V and 9 bases from J, the gap between germline ends came to 13 bases. Germline lookup yields CDR1 SQVTM and CDR2 ANQGSEA. In nucleotides, the CDR3 is TGCAGCGTTGAAATACTGGGGGTTCAAGCTTTCTTT. It is translated as CSVEILGVQAFF.

This clone was counted only a few times. The genes are TRBV28 and TRBJ1-5; possible D gene TRBD1, 6 bases. V was trimmed by 4 bases and J by 2 bases, leaving 18 bases between them. This CDR3 contains 17 residues. Looked up from germline, CDR1 is MDHEN and CDR2 is SYDVKM. In nucleotides, the CDR3 is TGTGCCAGCAGTTCCCCTACTCAGGGGTATGGCAATCAGCCCCAGCATTTT. It encodes CASSSPTQGYGNQPQHF.

The V gene is TRBV5-8, the J gene TRBJ1-6; a weak D match, TRBD1 (6 bases). The ends were cut back, 3 bases at V and 6 bases at J, with 13 bases in the middle. The CDR3 runs 15 residues. Per germline, CDR1 SGHTS and CDR2 YDEGEE. The CDR3: CASSSEQGFNSPLHF. For the CDR3, the DNA is TGTGCCAGCAGCTCAGAACAGGGATTTAATTCACCCCTCCACTTT. The full variable domain, in which reference TRBV5-8 and TRBJ1-6 provide the parts outside the CDR3, is EAGVTQSPTHLIKTRGQQATLRCSPISGHTSVYWYQQALGLGLQFLLWYDEGEERNRGNFPPRFSGRQFPNYSSELNVNALELEDSALYLCASSSEQGFNSPLHFGNGTRLTVT.

This clone has just one count. The V gene is TRBV28, the J gene TRBJ2-5, with 8 positions matching TRBD2. Germline V gene lookup returns CDR1 MDHEN and CDR2 SYDVKM. The CDR3 contains 15 residues. With V trimmed by 5 bases and J by 7 bases, 12 bases remained unmatched. The CDR3 DNA reads TGTGCCAGCAGTCTCCCGAGGACTAGCCACGGGACCCAGTACTTC. Its translation: CASSLPRTSHGTQYF.

The V gene is TRBV6-5, the J gene TRBJ2-2, with TRBD1 identical over 9 bases. After removal of 4 bases from V and 3 bases from J, the junction contained 6 bases not matched to a gene. The CDR3 runs 16 residues. Germline V gene lookup returns CDR1 MNHEY and CDR2 SVGAGI. The CDR3 loop is CASSLPGQGHTGELFF. In DNA, the CDR3 is TGTGCCAGCAGTTTACCGGGACAGGGTCACACCGGGGAGCTGTTTTTT.

This rearrangement joins TRBV10-3 to TRBJ2-3; no clear D gene. Trimming removed 2 bases at V and 1 base at J, with 10 bases between. Germline V gives CDR1 ENHRY, CDR2 SYGVKD. The CDR3 contains 15 residues. CDR3 region: CAISENLMGTDTQYF. The CDR3 nucleotides read TGTGCCATCAGTGAGAATCTCATGGGCACAGATACGCAGTATTTT.

The chain carries TRBV7-3 and TRBJ2-6; D is uncertain. The CDR3 has 13 residues. Trimming pared 5 bases from V and 5 bases from J, leaving 7 bases between. Germline CDR1 and CDR2: SGHTA and FQGTGA. CDR3 sequence (DNA): TGTGCCAGCAGCCCTGCCCGGGCCAACGTCCTGACTTTC. It specifies CASSPARANVLTF.

The chain recombines TRBV9 with TRBJ2-1; 7 nucleotides line up with TRBD1. CDR3 length: 12 amino acids. After removal of 4 bases from V and 13 bases from J, the junction contained 8 bases not matched to a gene. Germline CDR1 and CDR2: SGDLS and YYNGEE. Here the CDR3 reads CASSQTAGGQFF. CDR3 sequence (DNA): TGTGCCAGCAGCCAGACAGCAGGGGGACAGTTCTTC.

In its sample, this clone was seen once. The chain carries TRBV12-3 or TRBV12-4 and TRBJ2-5, with unresolved D. This CDR3 region has 13 residues. Trimming shortened V by 3 bases and J by 5 bases, and 10 bases separated the two germline ends. The CDR3 loop reads CASSFAQRETQYF. CDR3 coding DNA: TGTGCCAGCAGTTTTGCCCAGAGGGAGACCCAGTACTTC.

The gene calls are TRBV9 and TRBJ1-6, with TRBD1 matching 10 bases. The CDR3 totals 16 residues. Germline values: CDR1 SGDLS, CDR2 YYNGEE. The V segment lost 4 bases and the J segment 10 bases; nucleotides outside the gene matches: 11. This CDR3 reads CASSFDRDRGGSPLHF. The DNA for the CDR3 is TGTGCCAGCAGCTTCGACCGGGACAGGGGTGGGTCACCCCTCCACTTT.

This clone was detected once. The chain uses TRBV19 and TRBJ1-4; 9 nucleotides align to TRBD1. The V gene end was trimmed by 5 bases and the J gene end by 7 bases; junction bases not matched to a gene: 8. Germline V gene data show CDR1 as LNHDA and CDR2 as SQIVND (reference sequence). The CDR3 consists of 15 residues. The CDR3 sequence: CASSDGQGRREKLFF. The CDR3 nucleotides are TGTGCCAGTAGTGACGGACAGGGGCGGCGTGAAAAACTGTTTTTT.

The chain uses TRBV4-2 and TRBJ2-1, with 12 bases matching TRBD1. J gave up 3 bases and V 4 bases, and 4 bases lay outside the gene matches. Germline-derived CDR1 and CDR2 are LGHNA and YNFKEQ. There are 16 residues in the CDR3. CDR3 protein: CASSRGTGGSYNEQFF. The CDR3 nucleotides read TGTGCCAGCAGCCGCGGGACAGGGGGCAGCTACAATGAGCAGTTCTTC.

This clone was counted a single time. V gene TRBV6-1 combines with J gene TRBJ2-3, with 7 bases that match TRBD2. CDR1 is MNHNS, CDR2 SASEGT, per germline. V trimming: 0 bases; J trimming: 2 bases; junction bases outside the gene matches: 5. The CDR3 has 16 residues. CDR3: CASSEAPSGYTDTQYF. As DNA, the CDR3 is TGTGCCAGCAGTGAAGCCCCTAGCGGATACACAGATACGCAGTATTTT.

This chain's CDR3 is CASSSGTGGHGYTF. In nucleotides, the CDR3 is TGCGCCAGCAGCTCTGGGACAGGGGGCCATGGCTACACCTTC. This chain connects TRBV5-1 to TRBJ1-2, with 12 bases fitting TRBD1. Trimming removed 3 bases from V and 6 bases from J; junction bases left unmatched: 3. CDR3 size: 14 residues. Germline V CDR1 and CDR2: SGHRS, YFSETQ.

The rearrangement links TRBV28 to TRBJ1-1; TRBD1 matches 7 bases. Germline V CDR1 and CDR2: MDHEN, SYDVKM. V lost 7 bases, J lost 1 base, and 9 bases stayed unmatched. CDR3 size: 15 residues. As DNA, the CDR3 is TGTGCCAGCAAAGCCCCGGACAGGACGAACACTGAAGCTTTCTTT. Residues: CASKAPDRTNTEAFF.

The chain couples TRBV5-1 to TRBJ1-4; D unresolved. Germline V gene data show CDR1 as SGHRS and CDR2 as YFSETQ. The CDR3 runs 13 residues. Between the trimmed V and J ends, which lost 2 bases and 3 bases, there was a span of 5 bases. The CDR3 DNA follows: TGCGCCAGCAGCTTCCTTTCTAATGAAAAACTGTTTTTT. Protein product: CASSFLSNEKLFF. The full variable domain, its missing parts supplied by reference TRBV5-1 and TRBJ1-4, is KAGVTQTPRYLIKTRGQQVTLSCSPISGHRSVSWYQQTPGQGLQFLFEYFSETQRNKGNFPGRFSGRQFSNSRSEMNVSTLELGDSALYLCASSFLSNEKLFFGSGTQLSVL.

This clone was seen a single time. The chain employs TRBV19 and TRBJ1-5; maybe TRBD1 (6 bases). CDR1 is LNHDA, CDR2 SQIVND, per germline (reference sequence). The germline V and J ends were trimmed by 7 bases and 0 bases, with 19 bases remaining between them. The CDR3 covers 17 residues. The CDR3 sequence: CASTRLTGSDSNQPQHF. The CDR3 DNA follows: TGTGCCAGTACCAGGTTAACAGGGTCGGATAGCAATCAGCCCCAGCATTTT.

The chain uses TRBV15 and TRBJ2-6; 12 nucleotides line up with TRBD1. The V and J ends lost 3 bases and 4 bases, in that order; junction bases with no gene match: 10. The germline V gene has CDR1 LNHNV and CDR2 YYDKDF (reference sequence). This CDR3 spans 19 amino acids. The CDR3 reads CATSSAPGQGARGANVLTF. In nucleotides, the CDR3 is TGTGCCACCAGCAGTGCCCCGGGACAGGGGGCCAGAGGGGCCAACGTCCTGACTTTC.

The V gene is TRBV28, the J gene TRBJ2-3, with D unclear. The CDR3 sequence is 13 residues long. The germline V and J ends were trimmed by 3 bases and 4 bases, with 8 bases remaining between them. From germline, CDR1 is MDHEN and CDR2 SYDVKM. The CDR3 here is CASSLSGPDTQYF. CDR3 bases: TGTGCCAGCAGTTTGTCCGGGCCAGATACGCAGTATTTT.

The chain employs TRBV10-1 and TRBJ1-1, with D tentatively TRBD1 (6 bases). CDR1 is WNHNN and CDR2 is SYGVQD in the germline V gene (reference sequence). Trimming shortened V by 0 bases and J by 1 base, and 9 bases separated the two germline ends. There are 15 residues in the CDR3. CDR3 sequence (DNA): TGCGCCAGCAGTGAGTCGGGGGGCCAGAACACTGAAGCTTTCTTT. It specifies CASSESGGQNTEAFF.

The DNA for the CDR3 is TGCGCCAGCAGCCCGGAAGGAAGGGGGTCTGAAGCTTTCTTT. Its translation is CASSPEGRGSEAFF. The V call is TRBV5-1, the J call TRBJ1-1; D perhaps matches TRBD1 (6 bases). V was shortened by 4 bases and J by 6 bases, with 16 bases between the two germline ends. CDR1 is SGHRS, CDR2 YFSETQ, per germline. This CDR3 comprises 14 residues.

The chain recombines TRBV2 with TRBJ2-3; TRBD2 matches at 14 bases. The junction had 5 bases not matched to a gene; V was cut back by 6 bases and J by 6 bases. This CDR3 is 15 amino acids long. CDR1 and CDR2 (germline): SNHLY, FYNNEI. The DNA for the CDR3 is TGTGCCAGCAGCCGACTAGCGGGAGGGCAGGATACGCAGTATTTT. As protein: CASSRLAGGQDTQYF.

The J gene is TRBJ2-1, the V gene TRBV28, with 7 positions matching TRBD2. The CDR3 consists of 14 residues. Germline V gene sequence: CDR1 MDHEN, CDR2 SYDVKM. The ends lost 11 bases at V and 1 base at J; junction bases unmatched: 8. The CDR3 loop is CAHSGEGSYNEQFF. The CDR3 DNA sequence: TGTGCCCACAGTGGGGAGGGATCCTACAATGAGCAGTTCTTC.